This T cell receptor (beta chain) was captured in a study of T cell responses to AZD1222 COVID-19 vaccine (dated by TCRdb to about 2021). With regard to the full study: A total of more than 230 trial participants underwent TCR sequencing, of whom 200 to 220 received two doses of AZD1222 and around 25 received two doses of the MenACWY control vaccine. Enrollment into the trials was organized by age into subgroups of 18-55, 56-69 and 70-plus years, and those subgroups contained roughly 160, 29 and 62 TCR-sequenced participants, respectively. Study-level results and caveats: Only a handful of AZD1222 recipients were SARS-CoV-2 seropositive at baseline, limiting conclusions about previously exposed vaccinees. No day 14 peak-response samples were available, so repertoires were characterized only after the peak T cell response. In the small 56-69-year group, the increase in depth fell short of significance, most likely because of low power. CD4 TCRs associated with the vaccine covered the entire spike protein, and the dominant responses were in regions 160-218 and 743-854. After two AZD1222 doses, both the breadth and the depth of spike-specific TCRs were significantly higher than at day 0 and than in MenACWY recipients. Most participants were white British and females outnumbered males, and the authors suggested that clonal diversity may have been underestimated. Reportedly, almost half of the unique spike-specific TCRs recognized epitopes lying outside the regions that are mutated in the B.1.351 and B.1.1.7 variants.

V is clipped by 0 bases and J by 2 bases, and the sequence between their germline boundaries is 11 bases long. The germline V gene encodes CDR1 SGHDN and CDR2 FVKESK. Including cysteine and phenylalanine, the CDR3 has 16 amino acids. Of all the DNA, just the CDR3 is kept, 48 bases in frame from base 1. This clone was counted once. Its binding antigen is unknown. No much larger clone is present one base from it, and per-base qualities are unavailable. The CDR3 regions of human TCRbeta chains were analyzed by immunosequencing. As for the authors' bioinformatics: Repertoire TCRs were matched against a reference library of SARS-CoV-2-specific TCRs generated with the MIRA antigen-specificity platform. Breadth was defined as the fraction of unique TCRs that were SARS-CoV-2-associated. Depth was defined as the fraction of total T cells that were SARS-CoV-2-associated. Using the MIRA data, every spike-specific TCR was mapped to the spike region that the TCR reacted to and assigned to either a CD4 or a CD8 class. Log10-transformed breadth and depth values were compared by one-way ANOVA with Sidak's multiple comparisons tests. This is the immuneACCESS table as TCRdb keeps it, with only in-frame sequences that have V and J called. A part of the clones is gone; compared with another copy, unresolved V genes explain less than half, and the rest is unexplained. D and trimming were read from the DNA, whereas the V and J calls and clone size are those reported in that table. The sample table shows 170,000 or so clones, and 80% to 95% are seen once. The biggest ten clones account for around 0.98% of the sample.

Reading the label with the study, this specimen's time point is: about 28 days (+/-7) after the second vaccine dose. The treatment or condition label of this sample denotes: meningococcal conjugate vaccine given as trial control. The vaccinee samples were drawn from two UK trials, COV001 and COV002, one of which was a single-blind randomized controlled phase 2/3 trial testing AZD1222 (ChAdOx1 nCoV-19) in healthy adults. For TCRbeta chain sequencing, PBMC samples from trial participants were taken at day 0 and at day 28 after the second dose. Sequences were derived from peripheral blood, sampled 28 days after the second dose of the MenACWY control vaccine. This receptor was identified in an adult who received the MenACWY meningococcal vaccine as a control. The sequence joins TRBV14 to TRBJ2-1, with no reliable assignment of the D segment. The CDR3 protein sequence reads: CASSQEQRPAYNEQFF. The DNA reads as follows: TGTGCCAGCAGCCAAGAGCAACGACCAGCCTACAATGAGCAGTTCTTC.